The 30 T cell receptor beta chains below all came from one sample that was sequenced in a study of blood T cell repertoires in COVID-19 (dated by TCRdb to the early 2020s). The library relied on the immunoSEQ multiplex PCR assay. TCRdb's version of the immuneACCESS table is confined to in-frame rearrangements and falls short of the full clone set. An unresolved V gene accounts for under half of the shortfall where checked; the remainder is of unknown origin. In this sample the table shows about 65,000 clones, 70% to 90% of which occur a single time. The ten most abundant clones make up under 15% of the sample. The sequencing input was peripheral blood. The receptors derive from an elderly man with acute or convalescent COVID-19.

The J gene is TRBJ1-1, the V gene TRBV2, with D uncertain. CDR3 length: 12 residues. Trimming pared 10 bases from V and 1 base from J, leaving 10 bases between. Germline assignment: CDR1 SNHLY and CDR2 FYNNEI. CDR3 bases: TGTGCCATCGAGTGGGCGAACACTGAAGCTTTCTTT. This translates into CAIEWANTEAFF.

To note about this clone: A read error may produce the germline difference seen at one junction end. The rearrangement joins TRBV18 to TRBJ1-1; 10 bases are a match to TRBD1. Germline V lookup: CDR1 KGHSH, CDR2 LQKENI. The CDR3 loop spans 11 amino acids. The CDR3 nucleotides are TGTGCCAGCTCACCACGACAGGGGGCGATCTTT. Translation gives CASSPRQGAIF. Looking up the rest from reference TRBV18 and TRBJ1-1 gives the full variable domain: NAGVMQNPRHLVRRRGQEARLRCSPMKGHSHVYWYRQLPEEGLKFMVYLQKENIIDESGMPKERFSAEFPKEGPSILRIQQVVRGDSAAYFCASSPRQGAIFGQGTRLTVV.

This chain joins TRBV19 and TRBJ2-3; TRBD1 agrees at 10 bases. Germline V gene lookup returns CDR1 LNHDA and CDR2 SQIVND (reference sequence). J lost 2 bases, V lost 10 bases, and 9 bases had no gene match. The CDR3 is 15 amino acids. The CDR3 nucleotides read TGTGCCACTAGGGACAGGGGTTTCGTCACAGATACGCAGTATTTT. Translating gives CATRDRGFVTDTQYF.

CDR3 residues: CASRDRETQYF. The CDR3 nucleotides are TGTGCCAGCAGGGACAGAGAGACCCAGTACTTC. The rearrangement links TRBV6-5 to TRBJ2-5, with a tentative D call TRBD1 (6 bases). Germline assignment: CDR1 MNHEY and CDR2 SVGAGI. Trimming shortened V by 6 bases and J by 4 bases, and 6 bases separated the two germline ends. The CDR3 length is 11 residues.

Details on this clone: The sample contains more than one DNA sequence encoding this CDR3. The chain combines TRBV20-1 with TRBJ1-5; the D gene is possibly TRBD1 (6 bases). This CDR3 is built from 13 residues. Germline-derived CDR1 and CDR2 are DFQATT and SNEGSKA (reference sequence). V lost 6 bases, J lost 4 bases, and 13 bases lay in between. As DNA, the CDR3 is TGCAGTGCCAGTGGCAGGGGAAATCAGCCCCAGCATTTT. The encoded protein is CSASGRGNQPQHF.

The genes are TRBV7-2 and TRBJ2-6; TRBD1 might be the D (5 bases). Deletions cut 4 bases from V and 0 bases from J, with 13 bases between. The CDR3 loop spans 17 amino acids. CDR1 is SGHTA, CDR2 FQGNSA, per germline. CDR3 in amino acids: CASSSQPGFSGANVLTF. In DNA, the CDR3 is TGTGCCAGCAGCTCACAACCAGGGTTCTCTGGGGCCAACGTCCTGACTTTC.

This clone was seen only once. The chain is built from TRBV7-2 and TRBJ2-7; tentative D call: TRBD1 (6 bases). V was shortened by 5 bases and J by 0 bases, with 11 bases between the two germline ends. The CDR3 is 14 residues long. The germline gives CDR1 SGHTA, CDR2 FQGNSA. CDR3 sequence (DNA): TGTGCCAGCAGCCCCGGACAGAGCTCCTACGAGCAGTACTTC. Translation gives CASSPGQSSYEQYF. The variable domain in full, with the rest retrieved from reference TRBV7-2 and TRBJ2-7, is GAGVSQSPSNKVTEKGKDVELRCDPISGHTALYWYRQSLGQGLEFLIYFQGNSAPDKSGLPSDRFSAERTGGSVSTLTIQRTQQEDSAVYLCASSPGQSSYEQYFGPGTRLTVT.

The chain is built from TRBV12-3 or TRBV12-4 and TRBJ1-2; 7 nucleotides agree with TRBD1. The V gene end was trimmed by 7 bases and the J gene end by 7 bases; junction bases not matched to a gene: 9. The CDR3 consists of 13 residues. CDR3 sequence: CASTSDRAGGYTF. For the CDR3, the DNA is TGTGCCAGCACCTCAGACAGGGCCGGTGGCTACACCTTC.

The genes are TRBV5-1 and TRBJ2-1, with 13 bases matching TRBD2. Germline V CDR1 and CDR2: SGHRS, YFSETQ. The CDR3 sequence is 19 residues long. The junction had 10 bases not matched to a gene; V was cut back by 0 bases and J by 4 bases. The CDR3: CASSLAGLAGDAWYNEQFF. CDR3 in DNA: TGCGCCAGCAGCTTGGCCGGACTAGCGGGGGACGCGTGGTACAATGAGCAGTTCTTC. The variable domain in full, with the rest retrieved from reference TRBV5-1 and TRBJ2-1, is KAGVTQTPRYLIKTRGQQVTLSCSPISGHRSVSWYQQTPGQGLQFLFEYFSETQRNKGNFPGRFSGRQFSNSRSEMNVSTLELGDSALYLCASSLAGLAGDAWYNEQFFGPGTRLTVL.

The genes are TRBV27 and TRBJ1-2; 9 positions match TRBD1. From germline, CDR1 is MNHEY and CDR2 SMNVEV (reference sequence). With V trimmed by 7 bases and J by 8 bases, 11 bases remained unmatched. This CDR3 contains 14 residues. CDR3 nucleotides: TGTGCCAGCACTATGTACGGACAGGGGAGCGGCTACACCTTC. Its translation: CASTMYGQGSGYTF.

The V and J genes are TRBV2 and TRBJ2-1; 9 nucleotides align to TRBD1. Germline V gives CDR1 SNHLY, CDR2 FYNNEI. V gave up 6 bases and J gave up 5 bases; unmatched junction bases: 2. This CDR3 is 13 amino acids long. This CDR3 is CASRRDRDNEQFF. In DNA, the CDR3 is TGTGCCAGCAGGAGGGACAGGGACAATGAGCAGTTCTTC.

The genes are TRBV11-1 and TRBJ1-2; D might be TRBD1 (5 bases). CDR1 is SGHAT, CDR2 FQDESV, per germline (reference sequence). V was cut by 2 bases and J by 4 bases, with 11 bases left in between. The length of the CDR3 is 14 residues. The CDR3 DNA reads TGTGCCAGCAGCTTACAGTCGGGGGGCTATGGCTACACCTTC. Protein sequence: CASSLQSGGYGYTF. The full variable domain, its missing parts supplied by reference TRBV11-1 and TRBJ1-2, is EAEVAQSPRYKITEKSQAVAFWCDPISGHATLYWYRQILGQGPELLVQFQDESVVDDSQLPKDRFSAERLKGVDSTLKIQPAELGDSAMYLCASSLQSGGYGYTFGSGTRLTVV.

V gene TRBV6-5 combines with J gene TRBJ1-2; TRBD1 matches at 9 bases. CDR3 size: 15 residues. From germline, CDR1 is MNHEY and CDR2 SVGAGI. With V trimmed by 0 bases and J by 3 bases, 2 bases remained unmatched. The CDR3 bases are TGTGCCAGCAGTTACTCGGGACAGGGATACTATGGCTACACCTTC. Translation: CASSYSGQGYYGYTF.

The chain has TRBV3-1 (or the pseudogene TRBV3-2) and TRBJ1-1; 11 bases map to TRBD1. The V gene end was trimmed by 3 bases and the J gene end by 4 bases; junction bases not matched to a gene: 7. The CDR3 has 16 residues. Germline V CDR1 and CDR2: LGHDT, YNNKEL (reference sequence). In DNA form, the CDR3 reads TGTGCCAGCAGCCACGGACAGGGGGCGTTGGTCACTGAAGCTTTCTTT. Translation gives CASSHGQGALVTEAFF.

The J gene is TRBJ1-2, the V gene TRBV18; a possible D gene is TRBD1 (5 bases). The CDR3 totals 13 residues. V lost 3 bases, J lost 8 bases, and 13 bases lay in between. Germline V CDR1 and CDR2: KGHSH, LQKENI. The CDR3 nucleotides read TGTGCCAGCTCACCCCTTCCGGGGGAGGGCTACACCTTC. Translation: CASSPLPGEGYTF. The full variable domain, its missing parts supplied by reference TRBV18 and TRBJ1-2, is NAGVMQNPRHLVRRRGQEARLRCSPMKGHSHVYWYRQLPEEGLKFMVYLQKENIIDESGMPKERFSAEFPKEGPSILRIQQVVRGDSAAYFCASSPLPGEGYTFGSGTRLTVV.

The genes are TRBV6-5 and TRBJ2-7, with D possibly being TRBD1 (5 bases). The CDR3 has 16 residues. Germline assignment: CDR1 MNHEY and CDR2 SVGAGI. Trimming removed 0 bases from V and 1 base from J, with 13 bases in between. CDR3 region: CASSYSGQGRSYEQYF. The CDR3 DNA reads as TGTGCCAGCAGTTACTCGGGGCAAGGACGGTCCTACGAGCAGTACTTC.

The chain carries TRBV6-2 or TRBV6-3 and TRBJ1-5, with a weak D call TRBD1 (5 bases). Trimming shortened V by 5 bases and J by 1 base, and 18 bases separated the two germline ends. In germline, CDR1 is MNHEY, CDR2 SVGEGT. CDR3 length: 17 amino acids. The chain's CDR3 is CASSLRVGGVSNQPQHF. The CDR3 coding sequence is TGTGCCAGCAGTCTACGGGTCGGAGGGGTAAGCAATCAGCCCCAGCATTTT.

The rearrangement uses TRBV27 and TRBJ1-2, with a weak D call TRBD1 (6 bases). V lost 2 bases and J lost 8, with 18 bases in between. Germline lookup yields CDR1 MNHEY and CDR2 SMNVEV (reference sequence). The CDR3 has 15 residues. The CDR3 coding sequence is TGTGCCAGCAGTTTAGCTTTTCAGGGTCAGGGGGGCTACACCTTC. Its protein is CASSLAFQGQGGYTF.

This sequence joins TRBV27 and TRBJ2-5, with 10 nucleotides matching TRBD1. The trim removed 9 bases at V and 1 base at J, leaving 5 bases unmatched. Germline CDR1 MNHEY, CDR2 SMNVEV (reference sequence). There are 14 residues in the CDR3. This CDR3 reads CASSRDRGQETQYF. CDR3 DNA: TGTGCCAGTTCCCGGGACAGGGGCCAAGAGACCCAGTACTTC.

The V call is TRBV5-1, the J call TRBJ1-2; D is unclear. Trimming took off 6 bases at V and 8 bases at J, with 20 bases between the two ends. This CDR3 has 14 amino acids. Germline V gene data show CDR1 as SGHRS and CDR2 as YFSETQ. The CDR3 DNA is TGCGCCAGCACCGACAAATCCGGCTCATTAGGCTACACCTTC. This codes for CASTDKSGSLGYTF.

This clone was counted a single time. This same CDR3 is encoded by further DNA sequences in the sample. The J gene is TRBJ1-5, the V gene TRBV12-3 or TRBV12-4; D gene unclear. There are 13 residues in the CDR3. Trimming took off 2 bases at V and 2 bases at J, with 4 bases between the two ends. CDR3 protein: CASSLSGNQPQHF. The CDR3 DNA reads as TGTGCCAGCAGTTTATCGGGCAATCAGCCCCAGCATTTT.

This chain joins TRBV7-9 and TRBJ1-4; 8 bases are shared with TRBD1. J lost 5 bases, V lost 3 bases, and 2 bases had no gene match. Germline V gene lookup returns CDR1 SEHNR and CDR2 FQNEAQ (reference sequence). This CDR3 spans 14 amino acids. CDR3 amino acids: CASSFRQGNEKLFF. The CDR3 DNA reads TGTGCCAGCAGCTTTCGACAGGGGAATGAAAAACTGTTTTTT.

Regarding this clone: Additional DNA sequences in this sample encode the identical CDR3. The chain is built from TRBV6-5 and TRBJ1-2; 8 nucleotides agree with TRBD1. This CDR3 spans 16 amino acids. V shed 0 bases and J 4 bases; nucleotides not matched to a gene: 7. Looked up from germline, CDR1 is MNHEY and CDR2 is SVGAGI. Here the CDR3 DNA reads TGTGCCAGCAGTTACTCCCGAACAGGGGGAGGCTATGGCTACACCTTC. This translates into CASSYSRTGGGYGYTF.

In its sample, this clone was seen once. This rearrangement joins TRBV24-1 to TRBJ2-1; 8 nucleotides line up with TRBD1. This CDR3 region has 14 residues. CDR1 is KGHDR, CDR2 SFDVKD, per germline. V lost 4 bases and J lost 8; bases outside the gene matches: 6. CDR3 coding DNA: TGTGCCACCAGTGACCCGGCAGGGGGCGATGAGCAGTTCTTC. It codes for CATSDPAGGDEQFF.

The chain links TRBV5-1 to TRBJ2-4; 7 nucleotides agree with TRBD2. CDR1 SGHRS and CDR2 YFSETQ come from the germline V gene. The CDR3 contains 16 residues. Trimming removed 0 bases from V and 3 bases from J; junction bases left unmatched: 6. CDR3 sequence reads: CASSLEYPGGKNIQYF. The DNA of the CDR3 is TGCGCCAGCAGCTTGGAATACCCGGGGGGCAAAAACATTCAGTACTTC.

The CDR3 sequence is CASRGPFGRTGDEKLFF. For the CDR3, the DNA is TGTGCCAGCAGAGGCCCTTTCGGGAGGACAGGGGATGAAAAACTGTTTTTT. The chain joins TRBV2 to TRBJ1-4; 9 bases are a match to TRBD1. CDR1 and CDR2 from the germline V gene are SNHLY and FYNNEI. The CDR3 has 17 residues. J gave up 6 bases and V 6 bases, and 14 bases lay outside the gene matches.

This clone was found a few times. V is TRBV7-8 and J is TRBJ2-7; a possible D gene is TRBD2 (5 bases). The CDR3 spans 14 residues. Germline V lookup: CDR1 SGHVS, CDR2 FQNEAQ. The V gene lost 2 bases and the J gene lost 6 bases, with 14 bases spanning the gap. CDR3 DNA sequence: TGTGCCAGCAGCTTATATGGGCAGGCGGGCGAGCAGTACTTC. Its translation is CASSLYGQAGEQYF. The full variable domain, in which reference TRBV7-8 and TRBJ2-7 provide the parts outside the CDR3, is GAGVSQSPRYKVAKRGQDVALRCDPISGHVSLFWYQQALGQGPEFLTYFQNEAQLDKSGLPSDRFFAERPEGSVSTLKIQRTQQEDSAVYLCASSLYGQAGEQYFGPGTRLTVT.

This clone was detected only once. The rearrangement links TRBV10-2 to TRBJ2-7; 16 nucleotides agree with TRBD2. Trimming at V came to 9 bases and at J to 13 bases, leaving 18 bases not matched to a gene. The CDR3 has 16 residues. Germline loops: CDR1 WSHSY, CDR2 SAAADI. The CDR3: CASSNKPGLAGGPPYF. The DNA of the CDR3 is TGCGCCAGTTCTAATAAACCGGGACTAGCGGGGGGGCCCCCCTACTTC.

The chain has TRBV5-6 and TRBJ2-5, with 10 bases that match TRBD2. Germline CDR1 SGHDT, CDR2 YYEEEE. V lost 0 bases to trimming and J lost 4 bases; unmatched junction nucleotides: 3. The CDR3 has 15 residues. CDR3 protein: CASSLVLAGVETQYF. CDR3 nucleotides: TGTGCCAGCAGCTTGGTTCTAGCGGGGGTAGAGACCCAGTACTTC.

The gene calls are TRBV5-4 and TRBJ2-2, with D maybe TRBD1 (5 bases). Germline loops: CDR1 SGHNT, CDR2 YYREEE (reference sequence). The CDR3 runs to 14 residues. Trimming stripped 2 bases from V and 4 bases from J, with 9 bases between. The CDR3 sequence is CASSFDRATGELFF. The CDR3 DNA reads TGTGCCAGCAGCTTTGACAGAGCCACCGGGGAGCTGTTTTTT.